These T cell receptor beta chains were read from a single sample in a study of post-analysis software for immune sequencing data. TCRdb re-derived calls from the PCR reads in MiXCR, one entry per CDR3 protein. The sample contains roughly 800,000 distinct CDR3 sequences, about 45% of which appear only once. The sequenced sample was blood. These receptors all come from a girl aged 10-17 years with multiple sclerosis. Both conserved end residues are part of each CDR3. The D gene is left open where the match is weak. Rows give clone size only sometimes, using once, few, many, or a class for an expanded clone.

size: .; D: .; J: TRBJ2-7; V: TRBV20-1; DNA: TGCAGTGCTAGACCGGACGGGACCTACGAGCAGTACTTC; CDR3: CSARPDGTYEQYF
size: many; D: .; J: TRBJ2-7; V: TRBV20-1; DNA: TGCAGTGCTGGTGTTACCTACGAGCAGTACTTC; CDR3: CSAGVTYEQYF
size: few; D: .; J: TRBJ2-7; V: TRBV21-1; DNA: TGTGCCAGCAGCCCCCGTATCGCGGGAGGGTTTTACGAGCAGTACTTC; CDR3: CASSPRIAGGFYEQYF
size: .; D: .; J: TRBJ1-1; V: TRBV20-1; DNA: TGCAGTGCCAGCTCGGCACCGGAGGGAGGTTTGGACACTGAAGCTTTCTTT; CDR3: CSASSAPEGGLDTEAFF
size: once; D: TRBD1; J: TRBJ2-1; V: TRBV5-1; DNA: TGCGCCAGCAGCTTGCCCCGGACAGGGTTTTACAATGAGCAGTTCTTC; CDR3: CASSLPRTGFYNEQFF
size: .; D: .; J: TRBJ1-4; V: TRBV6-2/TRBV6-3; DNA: TGTGCCAGCAGTTACATGGACGTCGAAAAACTGTTTTTT; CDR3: CASSYMDVEKLFF
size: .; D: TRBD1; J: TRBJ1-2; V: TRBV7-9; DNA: TGTGCCAGCAGCCCTAGCGACAGGGTGTCCCTTATGGATGGCTACACCTTC; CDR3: CASSPSDRVSLMDGYTF
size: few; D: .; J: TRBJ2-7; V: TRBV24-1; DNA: TGTGCCACCAGTGCCACGGACGGGGGACGGTACGAGCAGTACTTC; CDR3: CATSATDGGRYEQYF
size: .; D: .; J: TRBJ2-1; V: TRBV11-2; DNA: TGTGCCAGCAGCTTAGGCCTAGTCAACAATGAGCAGTTCTTC; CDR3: CASSLGLVNNEQFF
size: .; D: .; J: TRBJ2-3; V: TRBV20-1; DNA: TGCAGTGCTAGAGATGACCTCGGGGGTAGCGGATTCACAGATACGCAGTATTTT; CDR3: CSARDDLGGSGFTDTQYF
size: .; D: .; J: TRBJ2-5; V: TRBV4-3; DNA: TGCGCCAGCAGCCAAGAGCGTCGGGTGGCAGAGACCCAGTACTTC; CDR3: CASSQERRVAETQYF
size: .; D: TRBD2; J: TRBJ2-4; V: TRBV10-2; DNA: TGCGCCAGCAGCCCTCCGGGACTAGCGGGATTGCGGGAGCAGTACTTC; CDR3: CASSPPGLAGLREQYF
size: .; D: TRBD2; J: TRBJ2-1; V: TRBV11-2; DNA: TGTGCCAGCAGCTCTACCCACGGGGGGATGAGGAATGAGCAGTTCTTC; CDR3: CASSSTHGGMRNEQFF
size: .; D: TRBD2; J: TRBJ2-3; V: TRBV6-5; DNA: TGTGCCAGCAGGAACTTAGCGGGGTCTAGCACAGATACGCAGTATTTT; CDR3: CASRNLAGSSTDTQYF
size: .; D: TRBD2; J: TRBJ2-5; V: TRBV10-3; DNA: TGTGCCATCAGTGATCCGGGAGGGGTAGAGACCCAGTACTTC; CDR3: CAISDPGGVETQYF
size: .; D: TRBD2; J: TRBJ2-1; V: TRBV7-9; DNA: TGTGCCTCAGGTTGGGGAGGGCCCTACAATGAGCAGTTCTTC; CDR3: CASGWGGPYNEQFF
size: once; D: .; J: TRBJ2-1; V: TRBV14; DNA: TGTGCCAGCAGCCAATCGGCTGGTGTCTCCCACAATGAGCAGTTCTTC; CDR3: CASSQSAGVSHNEQFF
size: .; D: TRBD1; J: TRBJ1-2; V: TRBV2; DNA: TGTGCCAGCAGGGTAGGACAGGGCGCGGATGGCTACACCTTC; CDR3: CASRVGQGADGYTF
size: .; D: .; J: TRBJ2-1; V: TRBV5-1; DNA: TGCGCCAGCAGCTTGGATGGGCCCCAGGGTCGGAATGAGCAGTTCTTC; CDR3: CASSLDGPQGRNEQFF
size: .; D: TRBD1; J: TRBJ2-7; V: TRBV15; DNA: TGTGCCACCAGCAGAGGTCCGGGACAGTCCTACGAGCAGTACTTC; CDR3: CATSRGPGQSYEQYF
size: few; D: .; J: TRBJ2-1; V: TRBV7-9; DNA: TGTGCCAGCAGCCCTACAATAACTGAGCAGTTCTTC; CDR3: CASSPTITEQFF
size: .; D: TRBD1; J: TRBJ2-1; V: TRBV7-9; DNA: TGTGCCAGCAGCTCGGGGACAGGGGGCCCCTACAATGAGCAGTTCTTC; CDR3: CASSSGTGGPYNEQFF
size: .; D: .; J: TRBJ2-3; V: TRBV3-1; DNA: TGTGCCAGCAGCCTGGCCGCTTCAGATACGCAGTATTTT; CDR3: CASSLAASDTQYF
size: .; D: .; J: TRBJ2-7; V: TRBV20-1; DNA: TGCAGTGCCTACTCTGCAGGGGCCTACGAGCAGTACTTC; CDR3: CSAYSAGAYEQYF
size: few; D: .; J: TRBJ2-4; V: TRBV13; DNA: TGTGCCAGCAGCTTTGGTCGTGCCAAAAACATTCAGTACTTC; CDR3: CASSFGRAKNIQYF
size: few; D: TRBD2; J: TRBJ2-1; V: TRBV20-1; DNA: TGCAGTGCTAGGGACCCCCGACTAGCGACCTACAATGAGCAGTTCTTC; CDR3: CSARDPRLATYNEQFF
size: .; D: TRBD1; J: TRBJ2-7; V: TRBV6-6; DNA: TGTGCCAGCAGTCCCCGACAGGGCTTTCCCTACGAGCAGTACTTC; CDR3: CASSPRQGFPYEQYF
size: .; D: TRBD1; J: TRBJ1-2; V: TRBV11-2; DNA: TGTGCCAGCAGCTTAGATAAGGGGGCGTACTATGGCTACACCTTC; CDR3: CASSLDKGAYYGYTF
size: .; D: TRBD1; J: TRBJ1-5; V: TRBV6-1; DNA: TGTGCCAGCAGAAGACAGGGGGCGAGTCAGCCCCAGCATTTT; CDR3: CASRRQGASQPQHF
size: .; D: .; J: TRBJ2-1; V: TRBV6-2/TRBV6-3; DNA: TGTGCCAGCAGTTACTCTTCTGGGGGGACCAACGTCAATGAGCAGTTCTTC; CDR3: CASSYSSGGTNVNEQFF
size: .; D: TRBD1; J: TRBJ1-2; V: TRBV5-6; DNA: TGTGCCAGCAGCTGGACAGGGGGCGATGACTATGGCTACACCTTC; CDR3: CASSWTGGDDYGYTF
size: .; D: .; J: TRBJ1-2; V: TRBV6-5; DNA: TGTGCCAGCAGTAACGTGGGGCTGGCGTCCGGCTACACCTTC; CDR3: CASSNVGLASGYTF
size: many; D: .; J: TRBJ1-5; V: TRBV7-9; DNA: TGTGCCAGCAGCTTAGGAGCGGATCAGCCCCAGCATTTT; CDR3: CASSLGADQPQHF
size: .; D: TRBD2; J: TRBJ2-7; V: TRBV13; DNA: TGTGCCAGCAGCCCGAGACTAGCCCCTTACCTCGAGCAGTACTTC; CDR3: CASSPRLAPYLEQYF
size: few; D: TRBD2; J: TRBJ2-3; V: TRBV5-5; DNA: TGTGCCAGCAGCTTCCGACTAGCGGGAGGAGATACGCAGTATTTT; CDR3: CASSFRLAGGDTQYF
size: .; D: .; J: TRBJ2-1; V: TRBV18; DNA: TGTGCCAGCTCACCTCAGAATCCTCAAAGCGGAAGCTACAATGAGCAGTTCTTC; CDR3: CASSPQNPQSGSYNEQFF
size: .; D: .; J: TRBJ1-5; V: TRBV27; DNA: TGTGCCAGCAGTTACGATGCGGATCAGCCCCAGCATTTT; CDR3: CASSYDADQPQHF
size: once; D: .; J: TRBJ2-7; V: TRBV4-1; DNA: TGCGCCAGCGAGTCTAGCGAACCTCTACCGTACGAGCAGTACTTC; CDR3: CASESSEPLPYEQYF
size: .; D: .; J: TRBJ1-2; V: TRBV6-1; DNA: TGTGCCAGCAGAACCCAACTTACGGACGACACTAACTATGGCTACACCTTC; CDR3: CASRTQLTDDTNYGYTF
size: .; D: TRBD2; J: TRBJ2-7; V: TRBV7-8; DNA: TGTGCCAGCAGCATAACCGGGACTAGCCATCCCGAGCAGTACTTC; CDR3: CASSITGTSHPEQYF
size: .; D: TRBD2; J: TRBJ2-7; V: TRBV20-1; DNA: TGCAGTGCTAGAGTCCCTAGCGGGAGAGGCGACGAGCAGTACTTC; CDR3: CSARVPSGRGDEQYF
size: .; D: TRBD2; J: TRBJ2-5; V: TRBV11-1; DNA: TGTGCCAGCTTAGCGGGGGGAGGAGAGACCCAGTACTTC; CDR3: CASLAGGGETQYF
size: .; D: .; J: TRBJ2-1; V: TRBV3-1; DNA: TGTGCCAGCAGCCCTACTGGACACCCGAAGGCCTACGAGCAGTTCTTC; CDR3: CASSPTGHPKAYEQFF
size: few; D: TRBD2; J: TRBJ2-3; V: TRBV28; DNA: TGTGCCAACCCAAGAGGAATAGCGGGGGGTAGCACAGATACGCAGTATTTT; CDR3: CANPRGIAGGSTDTQYF
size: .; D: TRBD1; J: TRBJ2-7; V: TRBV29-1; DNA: TGCAGCGTCCGGGACAGTACCTACGAGCAGTACTTC; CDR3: CSVRDSTYEQYF
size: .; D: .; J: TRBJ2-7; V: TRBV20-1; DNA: TGCAGTGCTCCCAAGGGGGTAAGCTCCTACGAGCAGTACTTC; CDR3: CSAPKGVSSYEQYF
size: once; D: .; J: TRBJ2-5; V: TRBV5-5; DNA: TGTGCCAGCAGCTTGGCCGGTTTTGAGACCCAGTACTTC; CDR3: CASSLAGFETQYF
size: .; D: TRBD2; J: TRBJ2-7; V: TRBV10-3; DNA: TGTGCCATCAGTGAGTGGGCGGGAGCGCGCTACGAGCAGTACTTC; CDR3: CAISEWAGARYEQYF
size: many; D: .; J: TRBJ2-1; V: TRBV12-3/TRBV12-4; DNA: TGTGCCAGCAGTTACGACCTCTACAATGAGCAGTTCTTC; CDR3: CASSYDLYNEQFF
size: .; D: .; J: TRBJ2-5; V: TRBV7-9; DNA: TGTGCCAGCAGCCCGCGACAGGCTCCCCGTTTCGTGCAAGAGACCCAGTACTTC; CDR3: CASSPRQAPRFVQETQYF
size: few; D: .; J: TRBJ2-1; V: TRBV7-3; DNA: TGTGCCAGCAGCTTAACGAGGCGGGGAACAAGGAATGAGCAGTTCTTC; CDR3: CASSLTRRGTRNEQFF
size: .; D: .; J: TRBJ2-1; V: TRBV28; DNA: TGTGCCAGCAGTTCCCGGCTAACGGTTTCCTACAATGAGCAGTTCTTC; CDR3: CASSSRLTVSYNEQFF